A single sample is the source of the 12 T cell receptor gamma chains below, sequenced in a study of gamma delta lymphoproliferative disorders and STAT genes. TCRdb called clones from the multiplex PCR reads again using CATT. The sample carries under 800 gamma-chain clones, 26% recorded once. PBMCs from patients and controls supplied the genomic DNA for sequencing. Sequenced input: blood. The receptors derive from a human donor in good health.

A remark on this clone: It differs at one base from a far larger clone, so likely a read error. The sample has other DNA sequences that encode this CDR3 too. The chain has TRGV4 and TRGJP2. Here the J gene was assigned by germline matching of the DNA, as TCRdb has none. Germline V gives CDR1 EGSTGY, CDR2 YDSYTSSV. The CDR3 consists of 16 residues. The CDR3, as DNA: TGTGCCACCTGGGATGGGCGCTATAGCAGTGATTGGATCAAGACGTTT. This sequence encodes CATWDGRYSSDWIKTF.

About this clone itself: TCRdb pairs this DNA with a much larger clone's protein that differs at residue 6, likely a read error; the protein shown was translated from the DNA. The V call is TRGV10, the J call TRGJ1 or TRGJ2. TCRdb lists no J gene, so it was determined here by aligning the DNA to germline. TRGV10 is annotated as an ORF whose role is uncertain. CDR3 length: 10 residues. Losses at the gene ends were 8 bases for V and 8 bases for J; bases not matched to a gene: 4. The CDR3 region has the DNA TGTGCTGCGTGGGCGGATAAGAAACTCTTT. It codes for CAAWADKKLF.

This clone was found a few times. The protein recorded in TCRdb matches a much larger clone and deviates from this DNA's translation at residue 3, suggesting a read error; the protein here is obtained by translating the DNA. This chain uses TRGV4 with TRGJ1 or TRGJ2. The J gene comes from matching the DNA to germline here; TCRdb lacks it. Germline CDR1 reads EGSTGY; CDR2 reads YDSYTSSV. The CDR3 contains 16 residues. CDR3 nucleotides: TGTGCCTCCTGGGATGGGCTTAGAAAAAATTATTATAAGAAACTCTTT. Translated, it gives CASWDGLRKNYYKKLF.

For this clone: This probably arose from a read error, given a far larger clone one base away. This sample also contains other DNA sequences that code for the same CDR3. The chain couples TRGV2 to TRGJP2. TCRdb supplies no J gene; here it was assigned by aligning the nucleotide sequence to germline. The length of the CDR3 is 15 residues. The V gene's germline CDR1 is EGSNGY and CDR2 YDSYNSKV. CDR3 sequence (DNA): TGTGCCACCTGGGACGTAAGCAGTAGCGATTGGATCAAGACGTTT. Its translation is CATWDVSSSDWIKTF.

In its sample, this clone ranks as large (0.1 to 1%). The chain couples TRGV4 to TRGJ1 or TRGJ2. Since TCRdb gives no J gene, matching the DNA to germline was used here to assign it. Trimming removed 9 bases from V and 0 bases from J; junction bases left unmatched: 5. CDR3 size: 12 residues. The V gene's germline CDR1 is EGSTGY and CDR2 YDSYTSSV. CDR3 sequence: CATRGNYYKKLF. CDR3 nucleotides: TGTGCCACCCGGGGGAATTATTATAAGAAACTCTTT.

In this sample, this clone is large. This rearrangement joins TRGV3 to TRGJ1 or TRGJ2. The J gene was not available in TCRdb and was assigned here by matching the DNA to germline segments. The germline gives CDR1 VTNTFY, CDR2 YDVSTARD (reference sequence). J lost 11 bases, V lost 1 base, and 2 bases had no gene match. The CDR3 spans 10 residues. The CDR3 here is CATWDRQKLF. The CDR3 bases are TGTGCCACCTGGGACAGACAGAAACTCTTT.

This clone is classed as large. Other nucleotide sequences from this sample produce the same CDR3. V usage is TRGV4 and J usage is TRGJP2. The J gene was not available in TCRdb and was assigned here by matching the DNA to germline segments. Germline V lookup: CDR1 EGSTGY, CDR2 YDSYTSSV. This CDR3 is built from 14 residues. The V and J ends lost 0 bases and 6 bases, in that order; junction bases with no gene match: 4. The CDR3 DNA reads TGTGCCACCTGGGATGGGCCTTGTGATTGGATCAAGACGTTT. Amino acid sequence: CATWDGPCDWIKTF.

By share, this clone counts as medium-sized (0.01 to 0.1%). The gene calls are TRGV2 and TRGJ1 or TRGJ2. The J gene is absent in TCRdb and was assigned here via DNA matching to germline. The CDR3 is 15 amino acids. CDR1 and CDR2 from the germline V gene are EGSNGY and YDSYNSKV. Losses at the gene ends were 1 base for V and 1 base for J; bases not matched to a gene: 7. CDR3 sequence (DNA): TGTGCCACCTGGGACGGACCCCAAAATTATTATAAGAAACTCTTT. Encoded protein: CATWDGPQNYYKKLF.

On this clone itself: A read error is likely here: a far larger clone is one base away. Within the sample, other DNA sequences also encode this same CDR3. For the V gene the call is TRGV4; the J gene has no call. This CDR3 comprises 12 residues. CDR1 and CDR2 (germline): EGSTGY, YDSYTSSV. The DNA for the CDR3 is TGTGCCACCTGGGATGGGCCGGGGAAAAAACTCTTT. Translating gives CATWDGPGKKLF.

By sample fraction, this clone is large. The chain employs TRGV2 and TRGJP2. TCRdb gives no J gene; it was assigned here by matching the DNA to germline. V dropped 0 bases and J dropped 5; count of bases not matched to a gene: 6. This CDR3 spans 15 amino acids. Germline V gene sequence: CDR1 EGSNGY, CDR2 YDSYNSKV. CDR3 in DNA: TGTGCCACCTGGGACGGGGGGGTAAGTGATTGGATCAAGACGTTT. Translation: CATWDGGVSDWIKTF.

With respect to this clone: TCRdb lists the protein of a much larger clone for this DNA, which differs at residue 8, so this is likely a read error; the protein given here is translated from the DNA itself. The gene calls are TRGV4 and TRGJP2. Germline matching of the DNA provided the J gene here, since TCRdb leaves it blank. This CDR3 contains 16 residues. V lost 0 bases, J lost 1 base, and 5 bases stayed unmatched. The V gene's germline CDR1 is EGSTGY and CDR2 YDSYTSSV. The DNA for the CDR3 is TGTGCCACCTGGGATGGGCGCTGTAGTAGTGATTGGATCAAGACGTTT. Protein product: CATWDGRCSSDWIKTF.

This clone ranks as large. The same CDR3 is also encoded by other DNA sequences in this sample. The CDR3 sequence is CATWDGPGKKLF. Here the CDR3 DNA reads TGTGCCACCTGGGATGGGCCGGGGAAGAAACTCTTT. The gene calls are TRGV4 and TRGJ1 or TRGJ2. TCRdb lists no J gene, so it was determined here by aligning the DNA to germline. Trimming removed 0 bases from V and 10 bases from J; junction bases left unmatched: 6. The CDR3 loop spans 12 amino acids. The V gene's germline CDR1 is EGSTGY and CDR2 YDSYTSSV.